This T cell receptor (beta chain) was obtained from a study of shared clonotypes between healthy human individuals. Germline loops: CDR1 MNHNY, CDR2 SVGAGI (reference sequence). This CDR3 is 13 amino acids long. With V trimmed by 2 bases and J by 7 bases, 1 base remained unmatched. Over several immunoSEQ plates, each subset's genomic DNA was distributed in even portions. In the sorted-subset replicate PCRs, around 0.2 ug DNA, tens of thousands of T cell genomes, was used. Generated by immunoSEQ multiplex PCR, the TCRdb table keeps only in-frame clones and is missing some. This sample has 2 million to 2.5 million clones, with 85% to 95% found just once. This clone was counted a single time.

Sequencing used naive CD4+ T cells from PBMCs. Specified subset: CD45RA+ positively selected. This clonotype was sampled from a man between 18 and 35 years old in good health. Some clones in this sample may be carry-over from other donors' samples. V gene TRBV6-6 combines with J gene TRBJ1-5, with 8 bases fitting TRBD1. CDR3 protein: CASSYGQGQPQHF. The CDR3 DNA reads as TGTGCCAGCAGTTACGGACAGGGCCAGCCCCAGCATTTT.